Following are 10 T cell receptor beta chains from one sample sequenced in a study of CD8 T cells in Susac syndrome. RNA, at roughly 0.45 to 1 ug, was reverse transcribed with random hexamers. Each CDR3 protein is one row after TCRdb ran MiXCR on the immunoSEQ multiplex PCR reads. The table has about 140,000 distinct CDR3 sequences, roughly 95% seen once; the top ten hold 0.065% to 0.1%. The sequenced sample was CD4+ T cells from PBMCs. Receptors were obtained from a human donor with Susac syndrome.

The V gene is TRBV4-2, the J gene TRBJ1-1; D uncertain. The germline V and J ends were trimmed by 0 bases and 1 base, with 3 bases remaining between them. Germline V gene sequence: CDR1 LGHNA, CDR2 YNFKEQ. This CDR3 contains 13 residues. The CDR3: CASSQETNTEAFF. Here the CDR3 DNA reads TGTGCCAGCAGCCAAGAGACGAACACTGAAGCTTTCTTT.

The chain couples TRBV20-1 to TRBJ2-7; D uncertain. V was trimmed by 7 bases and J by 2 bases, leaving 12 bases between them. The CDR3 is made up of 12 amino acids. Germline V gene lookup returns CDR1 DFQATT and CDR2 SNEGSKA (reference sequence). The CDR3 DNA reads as TGCAGTGTGAGGCAGATTACCTACGAGCAGTACTTC. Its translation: CSVRQITYEQYF.

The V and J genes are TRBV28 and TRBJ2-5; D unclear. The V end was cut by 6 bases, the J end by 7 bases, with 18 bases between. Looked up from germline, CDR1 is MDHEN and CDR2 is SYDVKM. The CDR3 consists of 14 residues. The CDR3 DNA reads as TGTGCCAGCAGCCCCTTCGAAGCGTTCGGGACCCAGTACTTC. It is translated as CASSPFEAFGTQYF.

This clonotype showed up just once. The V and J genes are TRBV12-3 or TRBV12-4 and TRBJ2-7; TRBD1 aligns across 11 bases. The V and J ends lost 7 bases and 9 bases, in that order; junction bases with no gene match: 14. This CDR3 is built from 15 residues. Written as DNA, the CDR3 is TGTGCCAGCACCTCACAGCGGACAGGGGGCAGTCTGCAGTACTTC. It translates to CASTSQRTGGSLQYF.

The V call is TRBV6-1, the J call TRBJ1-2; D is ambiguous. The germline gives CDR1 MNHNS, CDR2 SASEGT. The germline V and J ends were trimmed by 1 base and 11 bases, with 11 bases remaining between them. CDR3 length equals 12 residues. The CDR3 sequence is CASSEVTLGYTF. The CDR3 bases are TGTGCCAGCAGTGAAGTGACGCTTGGATACACCTTC.

The CDR3 here is CASSSPGTGLNEQFF. CDR3 in DNA: TGTGCCAGCAGTTCACCCGGGACAGGGTTAAATGAGCAGTTCTTC. J is TRBJ2-1 and V is TRBV28; 9 bases line up with TRBD1. V was clipped by 4 bases and J by 7 bases; unmatched bases: 8. The CDR3 covers 15 residues. Germline V gene sequence: CDR1 MDHEN, CDR2 SYDVKM.

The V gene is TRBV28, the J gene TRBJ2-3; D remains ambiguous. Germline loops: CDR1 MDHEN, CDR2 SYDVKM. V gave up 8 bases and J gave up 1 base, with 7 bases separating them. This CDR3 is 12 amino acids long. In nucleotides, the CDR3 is TGTGCCAGCGTTGGTGGCACAGATACGCAGTATTTT. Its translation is CASVGGTDTQYF. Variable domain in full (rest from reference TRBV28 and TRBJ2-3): DVKVTQSSRYLVKRTGEKVFLECVQDMDHENMFWYRQDPGLGLRLIYFSYDVKMKEKGDIPEGYSVSREKKERFSLILESASTNQTSMYLCASVGGTDTQYFGPGTRLTVL.

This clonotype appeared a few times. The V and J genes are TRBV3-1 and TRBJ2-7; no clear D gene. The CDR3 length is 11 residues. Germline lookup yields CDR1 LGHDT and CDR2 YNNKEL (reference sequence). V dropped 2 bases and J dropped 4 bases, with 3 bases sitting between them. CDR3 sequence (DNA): TGTGCCAGCAGCCAAATTTACGAGCAGTACTTC. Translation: CASSQIYEQYF.

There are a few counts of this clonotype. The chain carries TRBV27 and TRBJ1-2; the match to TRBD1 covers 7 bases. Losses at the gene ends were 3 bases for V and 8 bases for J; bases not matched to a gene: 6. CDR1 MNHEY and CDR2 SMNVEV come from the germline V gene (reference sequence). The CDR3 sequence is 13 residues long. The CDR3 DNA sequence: TGTGCCAGCAGTTTGGGCCCAGGGGGGGGCTACACCTTC. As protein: CASSLGPGGGYTF.

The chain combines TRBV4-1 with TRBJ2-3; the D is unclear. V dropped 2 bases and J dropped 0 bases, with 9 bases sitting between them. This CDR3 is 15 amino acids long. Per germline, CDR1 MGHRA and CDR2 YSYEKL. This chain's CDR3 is CASSQTETSTDTQYF. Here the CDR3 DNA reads TGCGCCAGCAGCCAAACCGAGACAAGCACAGATACGCAGTATTTT.